This TCR beta chain was sequenced during a study of T cell changes during pregnancy in multiple sclerosis. The CDR3 contains 13 residues. The germline CDR1 and CDR2 sequences are SGHTA and FQGNSA. Trimming pared 0 bases from V and 4 bases from J, leaving 6 bases between. This table comes from immunoSEQ multiplex PCR, and its TCRdb copy is limited to in-frame clones, with some not included. The table has under 70,000 clones, around 90% seen once; the top ten hold about 1.5%. The chain couples TRBV7-2 to TRBJ1-1; D not certain. The sequence was obtained from a female donor with multiple sclerosis, enrolled in a pregnancy study. This specimen consisted of peripheral blood, obtained in the second trimester of pregnancy. CDR3: CASSLARGTEAFF. The CDR3 region has the DNA TGTGCCAGCAGCTTAGCGCGGGGCACTGAAGCTTTCTTT.